This T cell receptor (beta chain) was retrieved from a study of blood T cell repertoires in COVID-19. Study summary: COVID-19 samples, acute and convalescent, were from the United States, Italy and Spain.

The cohort comprised adults aged roughly 18 to 95 years residing in 20 to 30 US areas. Before being deemed recovered, Cohort 3 donors had two negative PCRs, clearance, or symptom resolution. This table comes from immunoSEQ multiplex PCR, and its TCRdb copy is limited to in-frame clones, with some not included. The sample yields 350,000 or so clones, about 92% seen once. Germline CDR1 is LNHDA and CDR2 is SQIVND (reference sequence). V was clipped by 6 bases and J by 4 bases, with 19 bases between them. This CDR3 has 15 amino acids. The source material was PBMCs or T cells enriched from blood (not recorded which). The receptor was derived from a woman in her 30s who had recovered from COVID-19. V gene TRBV19 combines with J gene TRBJ2-7, with D maybe TRBD2 (5 bases). The CDR3 DNA reads TGTGCCAGTAGCCCTAGAGATCTCCCGGGGTACGAGCAGTACTTC. This codes for CASSPRDLPGYEQYF.